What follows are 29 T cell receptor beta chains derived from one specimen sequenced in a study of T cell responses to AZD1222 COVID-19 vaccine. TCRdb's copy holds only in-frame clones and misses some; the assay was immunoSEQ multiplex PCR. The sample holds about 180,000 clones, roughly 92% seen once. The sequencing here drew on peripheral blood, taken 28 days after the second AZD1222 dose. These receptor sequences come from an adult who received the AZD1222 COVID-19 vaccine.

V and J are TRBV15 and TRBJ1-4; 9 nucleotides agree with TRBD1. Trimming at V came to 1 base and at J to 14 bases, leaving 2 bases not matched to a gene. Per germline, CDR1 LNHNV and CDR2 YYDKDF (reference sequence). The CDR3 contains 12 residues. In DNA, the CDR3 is TGTGCCACCAGCAGAGGGGACAGGGTGCTGTTTTTT. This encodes CATSRGDRVLFF.

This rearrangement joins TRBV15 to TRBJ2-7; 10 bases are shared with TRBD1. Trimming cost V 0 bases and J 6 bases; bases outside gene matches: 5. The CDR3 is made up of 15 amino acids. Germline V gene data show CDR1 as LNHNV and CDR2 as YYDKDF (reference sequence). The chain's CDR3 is CATSRDGTGVGEQYF. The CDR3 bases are TGTGCCACCAGCAGAGACGGGACAGGGGTTGGCGAGCAGTACTTC.

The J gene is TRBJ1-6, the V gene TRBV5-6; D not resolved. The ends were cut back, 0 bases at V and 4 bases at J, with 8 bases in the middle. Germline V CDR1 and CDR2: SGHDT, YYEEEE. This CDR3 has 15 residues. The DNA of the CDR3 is TGTGCCAGCAGCTTGGATCCGCTATATAATTCACCCCTCCACTTT. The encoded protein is CASSLDPLYNSPLHF.

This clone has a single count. CDR3 sequence: CASSVEGTIPNEQFF. The CDR3, as DNA: TGTGCCAGCAGCGTAGAGGGGACTATCCCCAATGAGCAGTTCTTC. The chain uses TRBV9 and TRBJ2-1; 7 bases are shared with TRBD2. CDR1 is SGDLS, CDR2 YYNGEE, per germline. The CDR3 covers 15 residues. With V trimmed by 0 bases and J by 6 bases, 6 bases remained unmatched.

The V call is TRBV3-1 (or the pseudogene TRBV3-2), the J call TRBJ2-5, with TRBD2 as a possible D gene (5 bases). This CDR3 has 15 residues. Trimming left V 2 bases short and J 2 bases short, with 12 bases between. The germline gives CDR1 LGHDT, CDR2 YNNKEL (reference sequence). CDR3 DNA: TGTGCCAGCAGCCAAACTAGGGTGAGACAAGAGACCCAGTACTTC. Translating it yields CASSQTRVRQETQYF.

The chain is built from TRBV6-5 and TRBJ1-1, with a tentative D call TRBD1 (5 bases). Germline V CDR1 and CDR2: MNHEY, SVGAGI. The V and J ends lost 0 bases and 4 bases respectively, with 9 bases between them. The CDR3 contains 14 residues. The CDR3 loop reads CASSYSRGVTEAFF. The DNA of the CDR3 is TGTGCCAGCAGTTACTCGAGAGGGGTCACTGAAGCTTTCTTT.

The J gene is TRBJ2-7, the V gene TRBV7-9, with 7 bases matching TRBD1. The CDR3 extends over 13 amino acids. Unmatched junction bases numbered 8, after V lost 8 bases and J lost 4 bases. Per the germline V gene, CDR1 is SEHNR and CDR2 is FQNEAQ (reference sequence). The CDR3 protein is CASGTDAFYEQYF. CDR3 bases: TGTGCCAGCGGGACAGACGCTTTTTACGAGCAGTACTTC.

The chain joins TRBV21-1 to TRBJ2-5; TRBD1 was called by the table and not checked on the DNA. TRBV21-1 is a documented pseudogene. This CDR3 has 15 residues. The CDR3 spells CASSRQGFRKETQYF. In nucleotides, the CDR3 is TGTGCCAGCAGCAGACAGGGGTTTAGAAAAGAGACCCAGTACTTC.

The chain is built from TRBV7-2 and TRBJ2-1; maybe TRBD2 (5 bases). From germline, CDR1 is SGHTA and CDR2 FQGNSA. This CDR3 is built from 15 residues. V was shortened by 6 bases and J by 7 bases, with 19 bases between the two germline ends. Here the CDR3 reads CASSSKALPGNEQFF. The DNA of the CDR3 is TGTGCCAGCAGTTCAAAGGCTCTTCCGGGGAATGAGCAGTTCTTC.

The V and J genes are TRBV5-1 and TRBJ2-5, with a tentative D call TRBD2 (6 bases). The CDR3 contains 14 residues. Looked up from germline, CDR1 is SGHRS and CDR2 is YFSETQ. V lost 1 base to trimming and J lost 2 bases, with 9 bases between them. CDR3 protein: CASSLRRGQETQYF. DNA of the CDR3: TGCGCCAGCAGCTTGAGACGGGGGCAAGAGACCCAGTACTTC. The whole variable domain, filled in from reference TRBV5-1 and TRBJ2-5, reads KAGVTQTPRYLIKTRGQQVTLSCSPISGHRSVSWYQQTPGQGLQFLFEYFSETQRNKGNFPGRFSGRQFSNSRSEMNVSTLELGDSALYLCASSLRRGQETQYFGPGTRLLVL.

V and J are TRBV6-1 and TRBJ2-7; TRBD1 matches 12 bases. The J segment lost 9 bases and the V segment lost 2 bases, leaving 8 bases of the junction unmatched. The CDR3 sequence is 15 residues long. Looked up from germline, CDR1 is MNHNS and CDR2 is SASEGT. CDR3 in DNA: TGTGCCAGCAGTGAACCGGGACAGGGGGCTTTCCGGCAGTACTTC. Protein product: CASSEPGQGAFRQYF.

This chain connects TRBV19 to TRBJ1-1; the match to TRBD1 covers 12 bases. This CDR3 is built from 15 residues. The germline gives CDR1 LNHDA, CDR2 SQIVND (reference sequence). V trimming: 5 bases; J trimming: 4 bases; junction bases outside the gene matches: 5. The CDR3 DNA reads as TGTGCCAGTAGTGGGGACAGGGGGCCGGGCACTGAAGCTTTCTTT. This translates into CASSGDRGPGTEAFF.

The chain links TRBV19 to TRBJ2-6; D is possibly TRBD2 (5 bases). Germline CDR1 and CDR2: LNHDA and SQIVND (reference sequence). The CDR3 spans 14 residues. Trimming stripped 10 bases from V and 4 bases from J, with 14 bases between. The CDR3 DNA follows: TGTGCCACCACAAATACGGGGGGGGCCAACGTCCTGACTTTC. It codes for CATTNTGGANVLTF.

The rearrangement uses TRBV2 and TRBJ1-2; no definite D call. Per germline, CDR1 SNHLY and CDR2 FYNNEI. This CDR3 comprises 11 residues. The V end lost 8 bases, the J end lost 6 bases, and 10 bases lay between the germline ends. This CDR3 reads CASRRMDGYTF. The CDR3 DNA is TGTGCCAGCCGGCGGATGGATGGCTACACCTTC.

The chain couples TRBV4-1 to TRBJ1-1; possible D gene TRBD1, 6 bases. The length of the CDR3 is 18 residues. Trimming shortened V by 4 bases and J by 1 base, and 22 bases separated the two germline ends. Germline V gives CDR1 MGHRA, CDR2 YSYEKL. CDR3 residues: CASSLGPQGRRANTEAFF. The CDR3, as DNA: TGCGCCAGCAGCCTCGGCCCCCAGGGGAGGAGGGCGAACACTGAAGCTTTCTTT.

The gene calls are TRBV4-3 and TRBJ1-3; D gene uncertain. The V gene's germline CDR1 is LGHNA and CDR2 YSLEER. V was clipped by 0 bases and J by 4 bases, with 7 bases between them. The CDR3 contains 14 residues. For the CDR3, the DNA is TGCGCCAGCAGCCAAGATCGGTTCGGAAACACCATATATTTT. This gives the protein CASSQDRFGNTIYF.

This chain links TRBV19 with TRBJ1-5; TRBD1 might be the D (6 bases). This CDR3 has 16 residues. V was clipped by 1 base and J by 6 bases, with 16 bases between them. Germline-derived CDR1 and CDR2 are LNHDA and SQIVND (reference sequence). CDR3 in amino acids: CASSIVEGGLGQPQHF. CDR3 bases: TGTGCCAGTAGTATAGTTGAGGGGGGGCTGGGTCAGCCCCAGCATTTT.

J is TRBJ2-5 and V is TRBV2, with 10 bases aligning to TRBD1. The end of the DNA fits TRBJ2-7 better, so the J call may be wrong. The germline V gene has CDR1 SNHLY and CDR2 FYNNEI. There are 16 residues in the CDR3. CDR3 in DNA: TGTGCCAGCAGTGAAGCGCTTCGGGGGACAGGGGACGAGCAGTACTTC. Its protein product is CASSEALRGTGDEQYF.

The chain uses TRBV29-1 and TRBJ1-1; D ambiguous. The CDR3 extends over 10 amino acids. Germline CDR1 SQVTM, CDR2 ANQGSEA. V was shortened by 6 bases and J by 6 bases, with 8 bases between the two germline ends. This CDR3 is CSVDRPEAFF. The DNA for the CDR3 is TGCAGCGTCGACCGTCCTGAAGCTTTCTTT.

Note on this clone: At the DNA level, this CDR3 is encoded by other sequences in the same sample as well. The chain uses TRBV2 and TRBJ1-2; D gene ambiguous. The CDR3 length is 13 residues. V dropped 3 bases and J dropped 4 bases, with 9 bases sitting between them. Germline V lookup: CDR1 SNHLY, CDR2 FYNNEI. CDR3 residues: CASSDRELYGYTF. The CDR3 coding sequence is TGTGCCAGCAGTGATAGGGAACTCTATGGCTACACCTTC.

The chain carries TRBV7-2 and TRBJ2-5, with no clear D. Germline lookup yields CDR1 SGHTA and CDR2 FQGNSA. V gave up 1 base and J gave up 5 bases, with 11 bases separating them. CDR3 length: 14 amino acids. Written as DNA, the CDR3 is TGTGCCAGCAGCTTAGATCTGGGGATTGAGACCCAGTACTTC. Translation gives CASSLDLGIETQYF.

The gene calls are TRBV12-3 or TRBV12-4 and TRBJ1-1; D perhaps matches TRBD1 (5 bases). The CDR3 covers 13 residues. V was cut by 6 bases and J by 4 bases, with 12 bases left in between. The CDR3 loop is CASRNRRGTEAFF. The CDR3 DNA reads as TGTGCCAGCAGGAACAGGAGGGGCACTGAAGCTTTCTTT.

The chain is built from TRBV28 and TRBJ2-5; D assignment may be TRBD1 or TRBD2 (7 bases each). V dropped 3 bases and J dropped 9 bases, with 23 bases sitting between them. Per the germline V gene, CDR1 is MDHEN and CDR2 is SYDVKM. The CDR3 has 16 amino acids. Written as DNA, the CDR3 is TGTGCCAGCAGTTTTGTACAGGGGTCCCTGGGGGGGCCCCAGTACTTC. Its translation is CASSFVQGSLGGPQYF.

CDR3 loop: CSVEGDQETQYF. The CDR3 DNA reads TGCAGCGTTGAAGGAGACCAAGAGACCCAGTACTTC. The chain recombines TRBV29-1 with TRBJ2-5, with no clear D. The V gene's germline CDR1 is SQVTM and CDR2 ANQGSEA. The V end lost 1 base, the J end lost 0 bases, and 3 bases lay between the germline ends. The CDR3 runs to 12 residues.

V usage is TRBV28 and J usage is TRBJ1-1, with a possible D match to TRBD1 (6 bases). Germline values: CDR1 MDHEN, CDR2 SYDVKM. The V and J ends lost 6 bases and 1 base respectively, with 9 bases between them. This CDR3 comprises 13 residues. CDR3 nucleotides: TGTGCCAGCAGGGGGGGACAGAACACTGAAGCTTTCTTT. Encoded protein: CASRGGQNTEAFF.

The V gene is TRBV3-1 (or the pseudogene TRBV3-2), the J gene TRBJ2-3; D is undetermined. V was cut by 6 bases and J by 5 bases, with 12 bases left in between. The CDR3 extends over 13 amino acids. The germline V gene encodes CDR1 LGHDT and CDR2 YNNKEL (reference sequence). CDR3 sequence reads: CASSLPPLDTQYF. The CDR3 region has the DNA TGTGCCAGCAGTCTTCCCCCTTTAGATACGCAGTATTTT.

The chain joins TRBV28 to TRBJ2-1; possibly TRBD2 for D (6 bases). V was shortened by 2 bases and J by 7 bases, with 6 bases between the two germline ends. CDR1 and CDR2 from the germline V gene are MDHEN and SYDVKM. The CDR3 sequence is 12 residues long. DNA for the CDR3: TGTGCCAGCAGTTTACTAGCGAATGAGCAGTTCTTC. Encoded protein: CASSLLANEQFF.

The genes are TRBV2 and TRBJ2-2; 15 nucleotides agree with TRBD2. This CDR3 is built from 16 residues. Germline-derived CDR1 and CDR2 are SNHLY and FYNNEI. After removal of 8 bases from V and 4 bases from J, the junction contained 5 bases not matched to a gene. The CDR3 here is CASLGLAGGGTGELFF. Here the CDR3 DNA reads TGTGCCAGCCTTGGACTAGCGGGAGGGGGCACCGGGGAGCTGTTTTTT.

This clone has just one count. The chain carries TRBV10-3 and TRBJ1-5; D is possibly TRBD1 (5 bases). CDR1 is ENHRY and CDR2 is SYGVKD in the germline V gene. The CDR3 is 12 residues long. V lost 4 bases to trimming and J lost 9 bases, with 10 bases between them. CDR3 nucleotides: TGTGCCATCAGTGTGGATGACAGGCCCCAGCATTTT. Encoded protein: CAISVDDRPQHF.